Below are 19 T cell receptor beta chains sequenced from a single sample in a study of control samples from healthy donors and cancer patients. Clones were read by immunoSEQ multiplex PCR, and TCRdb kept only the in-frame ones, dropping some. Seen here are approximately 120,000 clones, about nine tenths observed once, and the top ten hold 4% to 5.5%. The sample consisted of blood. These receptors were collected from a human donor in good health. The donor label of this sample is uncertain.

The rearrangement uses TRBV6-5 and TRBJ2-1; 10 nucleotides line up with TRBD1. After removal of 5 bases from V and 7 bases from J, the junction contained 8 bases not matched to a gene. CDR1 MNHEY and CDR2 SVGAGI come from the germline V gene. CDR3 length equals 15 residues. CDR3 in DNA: TGTGCCAGCAGTACTCCGGGACAGGGGCGGAATGAGCAGTTCTTC. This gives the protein CASSTPGQGRNEQFF.

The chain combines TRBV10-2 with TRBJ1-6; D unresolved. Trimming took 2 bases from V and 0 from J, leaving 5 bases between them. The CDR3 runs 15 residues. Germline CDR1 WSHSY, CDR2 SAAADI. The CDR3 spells CASSERSSYNSPLHF. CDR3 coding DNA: TGCGCCAGCAGTGAGCGGAGCTCCTATAATTCACCCCTCCACTTT.

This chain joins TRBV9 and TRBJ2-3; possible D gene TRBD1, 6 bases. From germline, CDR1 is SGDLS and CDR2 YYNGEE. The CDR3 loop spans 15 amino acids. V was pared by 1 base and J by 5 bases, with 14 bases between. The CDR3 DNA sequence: TGTGCCAGCAGCGTATTAGCACAGGGAGAAGATACGCAGTATTTT. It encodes CASSVLAQGEDTQYF. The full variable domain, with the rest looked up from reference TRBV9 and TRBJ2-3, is DSGVTQTPKHLITATGQRVTLRCSPRSGDLSVYWYQQSLDQGLQFLIQYYNGEERAKGNILERFSAQQFPDLHSELNLSSLELGDSALYFCASSVLAQGEDTQYFGPGTRLTVL.

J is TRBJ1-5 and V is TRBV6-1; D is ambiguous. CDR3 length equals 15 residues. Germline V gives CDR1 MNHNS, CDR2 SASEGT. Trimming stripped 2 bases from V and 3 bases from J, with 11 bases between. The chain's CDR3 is CASSESGRYNQPQHF. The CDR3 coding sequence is TGTGCCAGCAGTGAATCGGGGAGATACAATCAGCCCCAGCATTTT.

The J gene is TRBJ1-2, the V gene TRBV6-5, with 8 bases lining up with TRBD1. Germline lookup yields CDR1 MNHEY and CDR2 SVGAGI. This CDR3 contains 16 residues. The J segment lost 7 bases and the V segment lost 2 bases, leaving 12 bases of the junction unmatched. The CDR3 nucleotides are TGTGCCAGCAGTTACCAAATGACAGGGGTGGTTGGTGGCTACACCTTC. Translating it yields CASSYQMTGVVGGYTF.

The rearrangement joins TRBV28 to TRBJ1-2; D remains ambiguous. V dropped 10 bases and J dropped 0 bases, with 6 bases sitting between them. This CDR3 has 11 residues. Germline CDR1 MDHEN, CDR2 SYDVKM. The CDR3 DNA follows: TGTGCCATTACAGCTAACTATGGCTACACCTTC. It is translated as CAITANYGYTF.

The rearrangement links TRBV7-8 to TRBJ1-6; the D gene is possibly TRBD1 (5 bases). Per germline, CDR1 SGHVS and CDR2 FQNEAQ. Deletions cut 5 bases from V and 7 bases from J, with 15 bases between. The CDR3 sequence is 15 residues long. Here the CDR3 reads CASSTTRDQNSPLHF. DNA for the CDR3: TGTGCCAGCAGCACCACCCGGGACCAGAATTCACCCCTCCACTTT.

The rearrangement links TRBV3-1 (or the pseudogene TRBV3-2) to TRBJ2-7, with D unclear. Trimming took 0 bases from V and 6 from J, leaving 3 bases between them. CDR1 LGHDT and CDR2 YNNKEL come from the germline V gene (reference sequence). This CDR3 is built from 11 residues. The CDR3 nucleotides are TGTGCCAGCAGCCAAGAAGGCGAGCAGTACTTC. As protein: CASSQEGEQYF.

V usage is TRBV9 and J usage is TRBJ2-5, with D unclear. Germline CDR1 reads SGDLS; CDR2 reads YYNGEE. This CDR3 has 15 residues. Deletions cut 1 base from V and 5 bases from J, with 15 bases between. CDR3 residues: CASSVNPSPWETQYF. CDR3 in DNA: TGTGCCAGCAGCGTAAATCCGAGCCCCTGGGAGACCCAGTACTTC.

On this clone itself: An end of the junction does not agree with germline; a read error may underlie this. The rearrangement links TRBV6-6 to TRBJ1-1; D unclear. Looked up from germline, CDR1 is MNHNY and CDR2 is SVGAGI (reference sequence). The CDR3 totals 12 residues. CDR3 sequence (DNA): TGTGCCAGCAGTTACTCGATCGGGTACGTTAGCTTT. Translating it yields CASSYSIGYVSF.

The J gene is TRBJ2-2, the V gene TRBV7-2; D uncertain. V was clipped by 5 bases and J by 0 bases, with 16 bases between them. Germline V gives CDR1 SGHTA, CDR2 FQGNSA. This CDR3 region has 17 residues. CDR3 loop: CASSLLGRLANTGELFF. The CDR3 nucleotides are TGTGCCAGCAGCCTCTTAGGGCGTCTCGCGAACACCGGGGAGCTGTTTTTT.

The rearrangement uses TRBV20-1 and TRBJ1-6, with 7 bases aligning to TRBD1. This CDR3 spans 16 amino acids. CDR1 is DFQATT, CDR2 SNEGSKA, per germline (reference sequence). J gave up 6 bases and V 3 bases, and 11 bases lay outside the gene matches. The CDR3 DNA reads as TGCAGTGCTAGTCAGGGGGGCGGGAACCCTAATTCACCCCTCCACTTT. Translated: CSASQGGGNPNSPLHF.

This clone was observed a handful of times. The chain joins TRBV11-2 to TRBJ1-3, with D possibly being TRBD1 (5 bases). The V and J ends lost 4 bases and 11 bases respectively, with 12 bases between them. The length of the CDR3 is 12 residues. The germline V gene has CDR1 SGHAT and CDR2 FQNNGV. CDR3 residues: CASSYPGPPIYF. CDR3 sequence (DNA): TGTGCCAGCAGCTACCCGGGACCCCCCATATATTTT.

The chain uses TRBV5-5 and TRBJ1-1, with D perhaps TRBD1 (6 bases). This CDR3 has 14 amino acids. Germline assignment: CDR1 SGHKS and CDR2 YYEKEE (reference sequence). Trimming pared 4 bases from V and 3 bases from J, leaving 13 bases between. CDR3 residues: CASSPLQGYTEAFF. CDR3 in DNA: TGTGCCAGCAGCCCCCTCCAGGGGTACACTGAAGCTTTCTTT.

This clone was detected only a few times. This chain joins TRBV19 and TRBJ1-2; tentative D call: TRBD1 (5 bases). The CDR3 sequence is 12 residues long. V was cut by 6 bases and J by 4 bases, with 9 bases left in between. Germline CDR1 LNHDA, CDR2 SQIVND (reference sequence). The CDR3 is CASRRDSYGYTF. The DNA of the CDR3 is TGTGCCAGTAGGAGGGACTCCTATGGCTACACCTTC.

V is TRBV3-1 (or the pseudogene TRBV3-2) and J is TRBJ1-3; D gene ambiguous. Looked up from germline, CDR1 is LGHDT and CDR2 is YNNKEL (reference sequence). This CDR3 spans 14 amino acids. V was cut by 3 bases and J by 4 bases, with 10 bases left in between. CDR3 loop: CASSHLGHGNTIYF. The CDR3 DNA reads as TGTGCCAGCAGCCATTTAGGGCACGGAAACACCATATATTTT.

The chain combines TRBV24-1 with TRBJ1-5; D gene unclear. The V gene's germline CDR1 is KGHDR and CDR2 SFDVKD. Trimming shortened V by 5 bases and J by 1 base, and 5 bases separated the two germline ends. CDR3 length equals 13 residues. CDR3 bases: TGTGCCACCAGTGGAGACAGCAATCAGCCCCAGCATTTT. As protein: CATSGDSNQPQHF.

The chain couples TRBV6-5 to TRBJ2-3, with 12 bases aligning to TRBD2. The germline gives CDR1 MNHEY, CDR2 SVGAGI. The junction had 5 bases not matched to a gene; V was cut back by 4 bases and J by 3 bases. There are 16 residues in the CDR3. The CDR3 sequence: CASSLRTSGVTDTQYF. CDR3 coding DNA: TGTGCCAGCAGTTTGAGGACTAGCGGGGTTACAGATACGCAGTATTTT.

CDR3 in amino acids: CASSPGQGLDTQYF. The CDR3 region has the DNA TGTGCCAGCAGCCCGGGACAGGGTTTAGATACGCAGTATTTT. The chain links TRBV7-7 to TRBJ2-3; 9 bases align to TRBD1. Germline trimming cut 5 bases from V and 5 bases from J; bases unmatched to any gene: 5. In germline, CDR1 is SSHAT, CDR2 FNYEAQ (reference sequence). The CDR3 contains 14 residues.